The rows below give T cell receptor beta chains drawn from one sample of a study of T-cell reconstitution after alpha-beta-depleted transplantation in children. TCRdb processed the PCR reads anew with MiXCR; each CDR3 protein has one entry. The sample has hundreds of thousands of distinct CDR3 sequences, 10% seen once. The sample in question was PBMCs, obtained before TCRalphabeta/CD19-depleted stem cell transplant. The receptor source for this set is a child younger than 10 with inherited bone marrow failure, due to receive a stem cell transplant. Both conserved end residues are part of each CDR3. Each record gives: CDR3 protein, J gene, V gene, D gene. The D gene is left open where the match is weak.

CDR3: CAWSGVRGGETQYF
J: TRBJ2-5
V: TRBV30
D: NA

CDR3: CASTRQSRNYGYTF
J: TRBJ1-2
V: TRBV9
D: NA

CDR3: CASSLGLAEIYEQYF
J: TRBJ2-7
V: TRBV7-9
D: TRBD2

CDR3: CASRRDRGGELFF
J: TRBJ2-2
V: TRBV5-1
D: TRBD1

CDR3: CAISDWAYEQYF
J: TRBJ2-7
V: TRBV10-3
D: NA

CDR3: CASSPGLTRPYGYTF
J: TRBJ1-2
V: TRBV19
D: NA

CDR3: CASSSTGTGDTEAFF
J: TRBJ1-1
V: TRBV27
D: TRBD1

CDR3: CSAAGSGTDTQYF
J: TRBJ2-3
V: TRBV20-1
D: NA

CDR3: CASSFLPGEGEQYF
J: TRBJ2-7
V: TRBV12-3/TRBV12-4
D: NA

CDR3: CASSPRTSLWNEQFF
J: TRBJ2-1
V: TRBV7-2
D: TRBD2

CDR3: CASSYQGAPTGELFF
J: TRBJ2-2
V: TRBV6-5
D: TRBD1

CDR3: CASRDLAGGPYEQYF
J: TRBJ2-7
V: TRBV27
D: TRBD2

CDR3: CASSLYVETQYF
J: TRBJ2-5
V: TRBV7-9
D: NA

CDR3: CASSQSWVSNYGYTF
J: TRBJ1-2
V: TRBV7-2
D: NA

CDR3: CASSSPGLATNEKLFF
J: TRBJ1-4
V: TRBV5-4
D: NA

CDR3: CASSPGVATNEKLFF
J: TRBJ1-4
V: TRBV5-1
D: NA

CDR3: CASSQLLIYEQYF
J: TRBJ2-7
V: TRBV12-3/TRBV12-4
D: NA

CDR3: CSARDWGTGELFF
J: TRBJ2-2
V: TRBV20-1
D: NA

CDR3: CASAYGARPETQYF
J: TRBJ2-5
V: TRBV6-1
D: NA

CDR3: CASSLVATGAYGTDTQYF
J: TRBJ2-3
V: TRBV7-2
D: TRBD1

CDR3: CASSPDSTYNEQFF
J: TRBJ2-1
V: TRBV11-2
D: NA

CDR3: CATSRDPSGRDSDTQYF
J: TRBJ2-3
V: TRBV15
D: TRBD2

CDR3: CASSLGWGTRDTEAFF
J: TRBJ1-1
V: TRBV7-9
D: NA

CDR3: CATSRGGTPREQYF
J: TRBJ2-7
V: TRBV15
D: NA

CDR3: CSGAGGPSTDTQYF
J: TRBJ2-3
V: TRBV29-1
D: NA

CDR3: CSVELEDSGNTIYF
J: TRBJ1-3
V: TRBV29-1
D: NA

CDR3: CASRPPGLAGVEQFF
J: TRBJ2-1
V: TRBV6-2/TRBV6-3
D: TRBD2

CDR3: CASSQGRAGELFF
J: TRBJ2-2
V: TRBV4-3
D: NA

CDR3: CASSRVPGNNYGYTF
J: TRBJ1-2
V: TRBV18
D: NA

CDR3: CASSLDVAGVADTQYF
J: TRBJ2-3
V: TRBV12-3/TRBV12-4
D: TRBD2

CDR3: CASSDWTSWNEQFF
J: TRBJ2-1
V: TRBV7-8
D: TRBD2

CDR3: CASSLGTGSFNEKLFF
J: TRBJ1-4
V: TRBV5-6
D: TRBD1

CDR3: CASSLTRGGGNEQFF
J: TRBJ2-1
V: TRBV27
D: NA

CDR3: CASSATGANYEQYF
J: TRBJ2-7
V: TRBV5-1
D: NA

CDR3: CSASEGDTEAFF
J: TRBJ1-1
V: TRBV20-1
D: NA

CDR3: CASSLIYNEQFF
J: TRBJ2-1
V: TRBV6-2/TRBV6-3
D: NA

CDR3: CSVATSGEADTQYF
J: TRBJ2-3
V: TRBV29-1
D: TRBD2

CDR3: CASSMETRGTDEQFF
J: TRBJ2-1
V: TRBV19
D: NA

CDR3: CSVAEAATEQFF
J: TRBJ2-1
V: TRBV29-1
D: NA

CDR3: CASSPREGGGSYEQYF
J: TRBJ2-7
V: TRBV4-3
D: TRBD2

CDR3: CASSVGGEPFTGELFF
J: TRBJ2-2
V: TRBV9
D: NA

CDR3: CSAPRRDSEGYEQYF
J: TRBJ2-7
V: TRBV20-1
D: TRBD1

CDR3: CASSETVPSGGYEQYF
J: TRBJ2-7
V: TRBV2
D: TRBD2

CDR3: CASSLGTSGNGYEQFF
J: TRBJ2-1
V: TRBV7-8
D: TRBD2

CDR3: CASSLAVAAERTDTQYF
J: TRBJ2-3
V: TRBV5-1
D: NA

CDR3: CASSPIAGASYEQYF
J: TRBJ2-7
V: TRBV18
D: TRBD2

CDR3: CASSLSGDYGYTF
J: TRBJ1-2
V: TRBV6-5
D: NA

CDR3: CASRQGSLQETQYF
J: TRBJ2-5
V: TRBV5-1
D: NA

CDR3: CASSLAGSPNEQFF
J: TRBJ2-1
V: TRBV6-1
D: TRBD2

CDR3: CSALTSGRPIYNEQFF
J: TRBJ2-1
V: TRBV20-1
D: TRBD2

CDR3: CASSLAPEGQPQHF
J: TRBJ1-5
V: TRBV5-1
D: NA

CDR3: CASSFLAGGDTGELFF
J: TRBJ2-2
V: TRBV28
D: TRBD2

CDR3: CASSSQSTYNEQFF
J: TRBJ2-1
V: TRBV27
D: NA